Listed below are T cell receptor beta chains from one sample, sequenced in a study of OX40 agonist ivuxolimab in advanced cancers. The assay was immunoSEQ multiplex PCR, and TCRdb's table has in-frame clones only and misses some. The data contain almost 65,000 clones, about 83% of them singletons. The sample consisted of CD4+ or CD8+ T cells sorted from blood, taken in a trial of the OX40 agonist ivuxolimab. These receptor sequences come from an adult with an advanced solid tumor such as melanoma, head and neck, liver or kidney cancer. The CDR3 runs from the conserved cysteine through the conserved F or W. A D gene is named only where the DNA matches it firmly. Clone size is shown for a subset of rows, as once, few, many or a class of expanded clone.

>-|TRBJ1-1|-|TRBV7-9
CASSLALGFLPGTEAFF
TGTGCCAGCAGCTTAGCCCTTGGGTTTCTGCCGGGGACTGAAGCTTTCTTT
>-|TRBJ2-7|-|TRBV6-5
CASSYSRSAYEQYF
TGTGCCAGCAGTTACTCGAGAAGCGCCTACGAGCAGTACTTC
>-|TRBJ2-1|-|TRBV7-6
CASSLWRGPPFF
TGTGCCAGCAGTTTGTGGAGGGGCCCTCCGTTCTTC
>TRBD1|TRBJ1-5|-|TRBV6-5
CATGTGGRNQPQHF
TGTGCCACCGGGACAGGGGGCCGGAATCAGCCCCAGCATTTT
>-|TRBJ2-1|-|TRBV5-1
CASSLATNSYNEQFF
TGCGCCAGCAGCTTGGCTACCAACTCCTACAATGAGCAGTTCTTC
>-|TRBJ1-3|-|TRBV12-5
CASGLVKSGVPGNTIYF
TGTGCTAGTGGTTTGGTAAAGTCGGGTGTACCTGGAAACACCATATATTTT
>-|TRBJ1-2|-|TRBV2
CASSVQQSGYTF
TGTGCCAGCAGTGTGCAGCAGAGCGGCTACACCTTC
>TRBD2|TRBJ2-7|-|TRBV30
CAWSGGIGTSPYYEQYF
TGTGCCTGGAGTGGGGGTATCGGGACTAGCCCCTACTACGAGCAGTACTTC
>-|TRBJ2-7|-|TRBV28
CASSFPAVRGQYF
TGTGCCAGCAGTTTCCCGGCGGTGAGGGGGCAGTACTTC
>-|TRBJ1-6|once|TRBV7-9
CASSWTEYNSPLHF
TGTGCCAGCAGCTGGACAGAATATAATTCACCCCTCCACTTT
>-|TRBJ2-1|-|TRBV11-3
CASSLYSNEQFF
TGTGCCAGCAGCTTATACAGCAATGAGCAGTTCTTC
>TRBD2|TRBJ2-3|-|TRBV7-9
CASSLATSGVDTQYF
TGTGCCAGCAGCTTAGCCACTAGCGGGGTGGATACGCAGTATTTT
>TRBD2|TRBJ2-1|-|TRBV5-4
CASSIGLAGNEQFF
TGTGCCAGCAGCATAGGACTAGCGGGCAATGAGCAGTTCTTC
>TRBD1|TRBJ1-1|-|TRBV5-1
CASSLVGGQYAVAFF
TGCGCCAGCAGCTTGGTAGGGGGCCAATACGCCGTGGCTTTCTTT
>-|TRBJ1-1|-|TRBV5-7
CASSNGRHNTEAFF
TGTGCCAGCAGCAACGGGAGGCATAACACTGAAGCTTTCTTT
>TRBD1|TRBJ2-5|-|TRBV30
CAWSQGRGQQETQYF
TGTGCCTGGAGTCAAGGAAGGGGGCAACAAGAGACCCAGTACTTC
>-|TRBJ2-7|-|TRBV5-1
CASSLGGEGYEQYF
TGCGCCAGCAGCTTGGGTGGGGAAGGCTACGAGCAGTACTTC
>-|TRBJ1-5|-|TRBV2
CASRRDNNQPQHF
TGTGCCTCTAGGCGGGATAACAATCAGCCCCAGCATTTT
>-|TRBJ2-2|-|TRBV7-3
CASSLYQGTGELFF
TGTGCCAGCAGCTTATACCAGGGAACCGGGGAGCTGTTTTTT
>TRBD2|TRBJ2-7|-|TRBV7-8
CASSLGGASGRYEQYF
TGTGCCAGCAGCTTAGGGGGGGCTAGCGGGAGATACGAGCAGTACTTC
>-|TRBJ2-4|many|TRBV4-2
CASSQVGASVAKNIQYF
TGTGCCAGCAGCCAAGTGGGGGCTAGTGTGGCCAAAAACATTCAGTACTTC
>-|TRBJ2-7|-|TRBV19
CASSISPLSSYEQYF
TGTGCCAGTAGTATTAGTCCACTGAGCTCCTACGAGCAGTACTTC
>-|TRBJ2-7|-|TRBV5-1
CASSLGPGLSYEQYF
TGCGCCAGCAGCTTGGGACCGGGGCTGTCCTACGAGCAGTACTTC
>-|TRBJ2-2|-|TRBV5-8
CASSLIGNTGELFF
TGTGCCAGCAGCTTGATCGGGAACACCGGGGAGCTGTTTTTT
>-|TRBJ1-3|-|TRBV25-1
CASSLGGGNTIYF
TGTGCCAGCAGTCTCGGGGGCGGAAACACCATATATTTT
>-|TRBJ2-1|-|TRBV7-6
CASSLMEGAVNEQFF
TGTGCCAGCAGCTTAATGGAGGGGGCGGTTAATGAGCAGTTCTTC
>-|TRBJ2-1|-|TRBV2
CASRRGKQFF
TGTGCCAGCAGGCGGGGAAAGCAGTTCTTC
>-|TRBJ1-5|few|TRBV4-1
CASSRIQGFGQPQHF
TGCGCCAGCAGCCGGATACAGGGATTCGGACAGCCCCAGCATTTT
>-|TRBJ2-3|-|TRBV4-2
CASSRSQGTSTDTQYF
TGTGCCAGCAGCCGATCGCAGGGGACTAGCACAGATACGCAGTATTTT
>-|TRBJ2-1|-|TRBV7-9
CASRLGTSSSYNEQFF
TGTGCCAGCAGGCTAGGGACGAGCTCTTCCTACAATGAGCAGTTCTTC
>-|TRBJ1-2|-|TRBV27
CASTQNRESGYTF
TGTGCCAGCACCCAAAACAGGGAGAGTGGCTACACCTTC
>-|TRBJ2-7|-|TRBV28
CASTTPMGVSYEQYF
TGTGCCAGCACTACCCCGATGGGGGTAAGTTACGAGCAGTACTTC
>-|TRBJ1-1|-|TRBV5-1
CASSLDGRKNTEAFF
TGCGCCAGCAGCTTGGACGGCCGTAAGAACACTGAAGCTTTCTTT
>-|TRBJ1-5|-|TRBV7-6
CASSLGENQPQHF
TGTGCCAGCAGCTTAGGGGAGAATCAGCCCCAGCATTTT
>-|TRBJ1-2|few|TRBV10-2
CASSESGYRGYGYTF
TGCGCCAGCAGTGAGTCCGGGTACAGAGGGTATGGCTACACCTTC
>-|TRBJ2-7|-|TRBV5-5
CASSLVWLPTYEQYF
TGTGCCAGCAGCTTGGTTTGGCTACCAACCTACGAGCAGTACTTC
>-|TRBJ1-2|-|TRBV2
CASKGQFTNYGYTF
TGTGCCAGCAAAGGACAGTTTACTAACTATGGCTACACCTTC
>-|TRBJ2-3|-|TRBV5-6
CASSPNYTSNSADTQYF
TGTGCCAGCAGCCCGAACTATACTAGCAATTCTGCAGATACGCAGTATTTT
>-|TRBJ2-7|-|TRBV11-2
CASSPQDYEQYF
TGTGCCAGCAGCCCACAGGACTACGAGCAGTACTTC
>-|TRBJ1-2|-|TRBV27
CASSPKDRFWSYTF
TGTGCCAGCAGTCCTAAGGACAGATTCTGGAGTTACACCTTC
>-|TRBJ2-7|-|TRBV5-1
CASSPGLYEQYF
TGCGCCAGCAGCCCGGGACTTTACGAGCAGTACTTC
>-|TRBJ2-7|-|TRBV10-2
CASRAGTHAAYEQYF
TGCGCCAGCAGAGCCGGGACTCATGCGGCCTACGAGCAGTACTTC
>-|TRBJ1-5|medium-sized|TRBV20-1
CSGSPPQPQHF
TGCAGTGGTAGTCCCCCTCAGCCCCAGCATTTT
>-|TRBJ2-5|-|TRBV10-3
CAISESGGKGETQYF
TGTGCCATCAGTGAGTCCGGCGGGAAAGGAGAGACCCAGTACTTC
>-|TRBJ2-3|-|TRBV7-9
CASSFEGGSTDTQYF
TGTGCCAGCAGCTTCGAGGGCGGGAGCACAGATACGCAGTATTTT
>-|TRBJ1-2|few|TRBV30
CAWSGDIEGYGYTF
TGTGCCTGGAGCGGGGACATCGAGGGGTATGGCTACACCTTC
>-|TRBJ1-5|-|TRBV6-6
CASSYRGGNQPQHF
TGTGCCAGCAGTTACAGGGGAGGGAATCAGCCCCAGCATTTT
>TRBD2|TRBJ2-7|-|TRBV20-1
CSARGGYEQYF
TGCAGTGCTAGGGGGGGGTACGAGCAGTACTTC
>TRBD1|TRBJ2-6|-|TRBV5-6
CASSRIGTGTTGANVLTF
TGTGCCAGCAGTAGAATTGGGACAGGGACCACTGGGGCCAACGTCCTGACTTTC
>-|TRBJ2-3|-|TRBV10-1
CASSNTDTQYF
TGCGCCAGCAGCAACACAGATACGCAGTATTTT
>TRBD2|TRBJ2-5|-|TRBV5-5
CASSLGLAGGGSPQYF
TGTGCCAGCAGCTTGGGACTAGCGGGAGGGGGAAGCCCCCAGTACTTC